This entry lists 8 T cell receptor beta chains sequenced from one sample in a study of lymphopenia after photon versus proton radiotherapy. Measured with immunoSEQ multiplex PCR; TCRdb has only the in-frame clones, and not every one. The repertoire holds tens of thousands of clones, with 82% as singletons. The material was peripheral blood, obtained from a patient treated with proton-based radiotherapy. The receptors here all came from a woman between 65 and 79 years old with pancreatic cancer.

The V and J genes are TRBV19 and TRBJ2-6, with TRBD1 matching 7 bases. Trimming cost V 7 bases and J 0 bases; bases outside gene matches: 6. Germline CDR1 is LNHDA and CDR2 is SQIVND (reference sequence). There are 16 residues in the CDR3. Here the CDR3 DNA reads TGTGCCAGTACCCTTTGGGACAGCTCTGGGGCCAACGTCCTGACTTTC. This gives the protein CASTLWDSSGANVLTF. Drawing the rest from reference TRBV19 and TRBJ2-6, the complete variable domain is DGGITQSPKYLFRKEGQNVTLSCEQNLNHDAMYWYRQDPGQGLRLIYYSQIVNDFQKGDIAEGYSVSREKKESFPLTVTSAQKNPTAFYLCASTLWDSSGANVLTFGAGSRLTVL.

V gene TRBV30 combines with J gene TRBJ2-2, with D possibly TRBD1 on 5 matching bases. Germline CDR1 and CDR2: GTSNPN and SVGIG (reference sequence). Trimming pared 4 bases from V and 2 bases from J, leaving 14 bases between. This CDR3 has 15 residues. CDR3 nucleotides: TGTGCCTGGATACGGTCCAGGGCCAACACCGGGGAGCTGTTTTTT. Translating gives CAWIRSRANTGELFF.

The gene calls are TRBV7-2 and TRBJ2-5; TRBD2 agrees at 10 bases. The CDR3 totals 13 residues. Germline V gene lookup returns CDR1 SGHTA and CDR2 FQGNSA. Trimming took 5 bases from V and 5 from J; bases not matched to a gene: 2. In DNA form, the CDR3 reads TGTGCCAGCAGCCTGGGACTAGCGGAGACCCAGTACTTC. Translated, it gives CASSLGLAETQYF. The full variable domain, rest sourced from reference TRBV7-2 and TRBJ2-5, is GAGVSQSPSNKVTEKGKDVELRCDPISGHTALYWYRQSLGQGLEFLIYFQGNSAPDKSGLPSDRFSAERTGGSVSTLTIQRTQQEDSAVYLCASSLGLAETQYFGPGTRLLVL.

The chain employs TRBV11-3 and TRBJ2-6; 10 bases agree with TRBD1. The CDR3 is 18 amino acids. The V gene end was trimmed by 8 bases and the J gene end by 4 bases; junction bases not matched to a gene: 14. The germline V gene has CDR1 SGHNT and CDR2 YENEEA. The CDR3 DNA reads TGTGCCAGCGGCAAAGGGGGACAGGGGACGTCCGGGGCCAACGTCCTGACTTTC. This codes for CASGKGGQGTSGANVLTF.

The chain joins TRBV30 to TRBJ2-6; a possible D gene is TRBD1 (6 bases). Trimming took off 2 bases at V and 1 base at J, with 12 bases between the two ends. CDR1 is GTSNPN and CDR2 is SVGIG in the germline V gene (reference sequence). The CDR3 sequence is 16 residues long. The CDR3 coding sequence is TGTGCCTGGAGTTCCACCAGGGGATCTGGGGCCAACGTCCTGACTTTC. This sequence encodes CAWSSTRGSGANVLTF. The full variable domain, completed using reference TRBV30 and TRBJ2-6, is SQTIHQWPATLVQPVGSPLSLECTVEGTSNPNLYWYRQAAGRGLQLLFYSVGIGQISSEVPQNLSASRPQDRQFILSSKKLLLSDSGFYLCAWSSTRGSGANVLTFGAGSRLTVL.

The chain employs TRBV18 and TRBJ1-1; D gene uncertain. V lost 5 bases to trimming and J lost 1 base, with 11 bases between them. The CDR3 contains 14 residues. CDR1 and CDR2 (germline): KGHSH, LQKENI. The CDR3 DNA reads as TGTGCCAGCTCAACCTTTACGGGGAACACTGAAGCTTTCTTT. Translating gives CASSTFTGNTEAFF.

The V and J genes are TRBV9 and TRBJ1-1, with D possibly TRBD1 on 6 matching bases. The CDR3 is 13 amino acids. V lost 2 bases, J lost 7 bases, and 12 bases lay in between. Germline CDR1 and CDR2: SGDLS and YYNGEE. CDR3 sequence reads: CASSVRQEGEAFF. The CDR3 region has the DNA TGTGCCAGCAGCGTTCGACAGGAAGGTGAAGCTTTCTTT.

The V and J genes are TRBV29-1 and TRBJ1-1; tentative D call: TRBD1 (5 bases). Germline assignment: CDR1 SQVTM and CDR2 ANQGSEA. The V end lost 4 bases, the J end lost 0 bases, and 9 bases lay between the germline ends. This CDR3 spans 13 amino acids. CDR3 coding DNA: TGCAGCGTTGGACAGTTCATGAACACTGAAGCTTTCTTT. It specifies CSVGQFMNTEAFF.